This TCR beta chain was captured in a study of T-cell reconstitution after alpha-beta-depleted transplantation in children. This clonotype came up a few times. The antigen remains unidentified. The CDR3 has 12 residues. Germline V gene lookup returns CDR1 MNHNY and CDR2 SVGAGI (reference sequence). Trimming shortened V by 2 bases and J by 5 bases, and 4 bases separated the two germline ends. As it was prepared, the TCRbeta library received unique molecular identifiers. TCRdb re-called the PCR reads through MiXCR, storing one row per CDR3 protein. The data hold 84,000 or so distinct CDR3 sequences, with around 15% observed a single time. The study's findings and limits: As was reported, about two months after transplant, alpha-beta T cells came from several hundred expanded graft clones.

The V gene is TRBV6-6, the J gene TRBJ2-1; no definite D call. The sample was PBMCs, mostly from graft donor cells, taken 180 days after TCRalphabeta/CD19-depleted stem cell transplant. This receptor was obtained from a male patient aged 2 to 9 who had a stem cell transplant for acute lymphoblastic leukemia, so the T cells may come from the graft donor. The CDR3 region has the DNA TGTGCCAGCAGTTACATGGACAATGAGCAGTTCTTC. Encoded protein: CASSYMDNEQFF.